A single sample gave rise to the 19 T cell receptor beta chains below, sequenced in a study of T cell changes during pregnancy in multiple sclerosis. Generated by immunoSEQ multiplex PCR, the TCRdb table keeps only in-frame clones and is missing some. Of about 60,000 clones listed, roughly nine tenths were seen once; the top ten hold approximately 0.8%. The input for sequencing was CD4+ T cells from peripheral blood mononuclear cells, taken in the first trimester of pregnancy. The source is a female donor with multiple sclerosis, enrolled in a pregnancy study.

CDR3: CASSPGGGINEQFF. The CDR3 DNA reads TGTGCCAGCTCACCCGGCGGCGGGATCAATGAGCAGTTCTTC. The V gene is TRBV18, the J gene TRBJ2-1; maybe TRBD2 (6 bases). The V and J ends lost 3 bases and 6 bases respectively, with 12 bases between them. Germline CDR1 is KGHSH and CDR2 is LQKENI. This CDR3 is built from 14 residues.

The V gene is TRBV14, the J gene TRBJ2-1, with 9 bases that match TRBD2. The germline CDR1 and CDR2 sequences are SGHDN and FVKESK. This CDR3 region has 15 residues. Unmatched junction bases numbered 3, after V lost 4 bases and J lost 2 bases. This CDR3 reads CASSRVAGAYNEQFF. CDR3 nucleotides: TGTGCCAGCAGCCGAGTAGCGGGGGCCTACAATGAGCAGTTCTTC.

The chain recombines TRBV2 with TRBJ1-1; 10 positions agree with TRBD1. The CDR3 runs 17 residues. Germline V gene lookup returns CDR1 SNHLY and CDR2 FYNNEI. The J segment lost 0 bases and the V segment lost 1 base, leaving 5 bases of the junction unmatched. CDR3 in amino acids: CASSEDLTGGMNTEAFF. The CDR3 DNA reads TGTGCCAGCAGTGAAGACCTGACAGGGGGCATGAACACTGAAGCTTTCTTT.

This clone has more than one count but fewer than ten. The rearrangement uses TRBV18 and TRBJ1-1, with D perhaps TRBD1 (5 bases). Germline CDR1 and CDR2: KGHSH and LQKENI. With 5 bases removed from V and 7 bases from J, the gap between germline ends came to 14 bases. The CDR3 length is 13 residues. The CDR3 loop is CASSALRELEAFF. DNA of the CDR3: TGTGCCAGCTCAGCTCTCAGGGAACTTGAAGCTTTCTTT.

This clone was seen repeatedly, ten times or more. DNA for the CDR3: TGTGCCAGCAGAACCCGGCAGGGGGGAAACACCATATATTTT. It is translated as CASRTRQGGNTIYF. This chain uses TRBV7-9 with TRBJ1-3; tentatively, D is TRBD1 (6 bases). CDR1 and CDR2 from the germline V gene are SEHNR and FQNEAQ (reference sequence). Trimming removed 6 bases at V and 4 bases at J, with 13 bases between. The CDR3 runs to 14 residues. Supplemented by reference TRBV7-9 and TRBJ1-3, the full variable domain reads DTGVSQNPRHKITKRGQNVTFRCDPISEHNRLYWYRQTLGQGPEFLTYFQNEAQLEKSRLLSDRFSAERPKGSFSTLEIQRTEQGDSAMYLCASRTRQGGNTIYFGEGSWLTVV.

This clone was counted once. CDR3 residues: CASSSQRATEAFF. CDR3 bases: TGTGCCAGCAGCTCGCAGCGGGCCACTGAAGCTTTCTTT. The chain uses TRBV11-3 and TRBJ1-1; D remains unclear. The CDR3 is made up of 13 amino acids. V lost 4 bases and J lost 4, with 10 bases in between. The germline V gene encodes CDR1 SGHNT and CDR2 YENEEA.

The gene calls are TRBV20-1 and TRBJ1-2; D is unresolved. This CDR3 spans 11 amino acids. Germline V gives CDR1 DFQATT, CDR2 SNEGSKA (reference sequence). The V gene lost 0 bases and the J gene lost 7 bases, with 6 bases spanning the gap. CDR3 DNA: TGCAGTGCTAGAGACGAGAGTGGCTACACCTTC. Its protein product is CSARDESGYTF.

A single count supports this clone. This chain links TRBV6-4 with TRBJ1-1, with a tentative D call TRBD1 (6 bases). Trimming stripped 5 bases from V and 3 bases from J, with 16 bases between. The CDR3 covers 15 residues. Looked up from germline, CDR1 is MRHNA and CDR2 is SNTAGT. This CDR3 is CASSKSPRGHTEAFF. CDR3 coding DNA: TGTGCCAGCAGTAAGTCTCCCAGGGGACACACTGAAGCTTTCTTT.

The chain recombines TRBV7-9 with TRBJ2-7; no reliable D call. Trimming pared 5 bases from V and 6 bases from J, leaving 11 bases between. From germline, CDR1 is SEHNR and CDR2 FQNEAQ (reference sequence). This CDR3 is 12 amino acids long. CDR3 DNA sequence: TGTGCCAGCAGCACACGCCGTGGCGAGCAGTACTTC. It yields the protein CASSTRRGEQYF.

The V and J genes are TRBV7-2 and TRBJ1-2; 12 bases match TRBD1. The CDR3 has 14 amino acids. The germline V gene has CDR1 SGHTA and CDR2 FQGNSA. V lost 6 bases, J lost 8 bases, and 7 bases stayed unmatched. In DNA, the CDR3 is TGTGCCAGCAGGGCTCCGGGACAGGGGGCGGGCTACACCTTC. This codes for CASRAPGQGAGYTF.

Here the CDR3 reads CASSLLNMGQGHNQPQHF. CDR3 in DNA: TGTGCCAGCAGTTTATTAAATATGGGACAGGGGCACAATCAGCCCCAGCATTTT. This chain links TRBV27 with TRBJ1-5; 10 bases agree with TRBD1. Germline loops: CDR1 MNHEY, CDR2 SMNVEV (reference sequence). V gave up 1 base and J gave up 3 bases; unmatched junction bases: 9. This CDR3 has 18 residues.

The V and J genes are TRBV7-2 and TRBJ2-7; D might be TRBD2 (6 bases). Germline V gene sequence: CDR1 SGHTA, CDR2 FQGNSA. Trimming cost V 5 bases and J 7 bases, with 18 bases left between them. The CDR3 covers 14 residues. The CDR3 reads CASSPLRRDDEQYF. The CDR3 bases are TGTGCCAGCAGCCCCCTCCGGAGGGATGATGAGCAGTACTTC. Filled out from reference TRBV7-2 and TRBJ2-7, the complete variable domain reads GAGVSQSPSNKVTEKGKDVELRCDPISGHTALYWYRQSLGQGLEFLIYFQGNSAPDKSGLPSDRFSAERTGGSVSTLTIQRTQQEDSAVYLCASSPLRRDDEQYFGPGTRLTVT.

This clone showed up just a few times. This rearrangement joins TRBV4-2 to TRBJ2-7; TRBD1 aligns across 7 bases. Per germline, CDR1 LGHNA and CDR2 YNFKEQ. The CDR3 runs 15 residues. V was clipped by 0 bases and J by 3 bases; unmatched bases: 5. The CDR3 protein is CASSQDADRDYEQYF. DNA for the CDR3: TGTGCCAGCAGCCAAGATGCTGACAGGGACTACGAGCAGTACTTC.

This clone was picked up one time. The chain has TRBV7-3 and TRBJ1-2; 9 bases are a match to TRBD1. The V and J ends lost 5 bases and 4 bases, in that order; junction bases with no gene match: 2. Germline V gene lookup returns CDR1 SGHTA and CDR2 FQGTGA. CDR3 length equals 13 residues. The CDR3: CASSDRGGYGYTF. The CDR3 DNA sequence: TGTGCCAGCAGCGACAGGGGGGGCTATGGCTACACCTTC.

The chain employs TRBV10-3 and TRBJ2-5; the D gene is possibly TRBD2 (6 bases). Looked up from germline, CDR1 is ENHRY and CDR2 is SYGVKD. The CDR3 is made up of 16 amino acids. Trimming shortened V by 0 bases and J by 5 bases, and 16 bases separated the two germline ends. CDR3 coding DNA: TGTGCCATCAGTGAGTCGGGTCTAGCGATAGGGGAGACCCAGTACTTC. It encodes CAISESGLAIGETQYF.

The rearrangement joins TRBV18 to TRBJ2-1, with TRBD2 identical over 7 bases. The CDR3 totals 16 residues. J gave up 7 bases and V 4 bases, and 13 bases lay outside the gene matches. Germline V gene sequence: CDR1 KGHSH, CDR2 LQKENI. The CDR3 DNA sequence: TGTGCCAGCTCACGAACCTCAGGGACTATTGAAAATGAGCAGTTCTTC. Protein: CASSRTSGTIENEQFF.

This chain links TRBV19 with TRBJ2-1; D is possibly TRBD1 (5 bases). The CDR3 contains 15 residues. Between the trimmed V and J ends, which lost 7 bases and 4 bases, there was a span of 17 bases. Germline CDR1 reads LNHDA; CDR2 reads SQIVND (reference sequence). CDR3: CASIHSQRGYNEQFF. DNA for the CDR3: TGTGCCAGTATTCACAGCCAAAGGGGTTACAATGAGCAGTTCTTC.

The chain links TRBV19 to TRBJ2-3, with D unresolved. Germline CDR1 is LNHDA and CDR2 is SQIVND (reference sequence). V was cut by 3 bases and J by 4 bases, with 17 bases left in between. The CDR3 consists of 16 residues. The CDR3 sequence is CASSILGYENSDTQYF. As DNA, the CDR3 is TGTGCCAGTAGTATTCTGGGCTATGAAAATTCAGATACGCAGTATTTT.

CDR3 bases: TGTGCCACCTCTAGCGGGGTAAGCACAGATACGCAGTATTTT. This sequence encodes CATSSGVSTDTQYF. This chain connects TRBV15 to TRBJ2-3, with 9 bases matching TRBD2. Germline V CDR1 and CDR2: LNHNV, YYDKDF (reference sequence). CDR3 length equals 14 residues. J was trimmed by 0 bases and V by 8 bases; bases with no gene match: 3.